The subject of this entry is one T cell receptor (beta chain). No cognate antigen has been identified for it. Base qualities are not provided; no much larger clone lies one nucleotide away. At diagnosis, tumor, uninvolved tumor-adjacent lung and peripheral blood were collected and then preserved as a mix of FFPE and fresh-frozen material. For TCR repertoire profiling, blood samples were analyzed as peripheral blood mononuclear cells. The germline V gene specifies SNHLY as CDR1 and FYNNEI as CDR2. Deletion took 6 bases off V and 4 bases off J, with a span of 16 bases between the germline ends. Including cysteine and phenylalanine, the CDR3 has 14 amino acids. This entry keeps only the CDR3 DNA: 42 bases, framed from base 1. TCR beta CDR3 regions were sequenced from DNA using the immunoSEQ Assay. For the original study's pipeline: T cell density was computed as TCR beta template counts normalized to usable DNA estimated by amplifying housekeeping genes. Richness was estimated with the preseqR package, extrapolating to 400,000 templates for PBMC samples and 120,000 templates for tissue samples. Clonality was calculated as one minus Pielou's evenness. Tissue-enriched TCRs were identified by differential abundance testing using productive amino-acid clonotypes, minimum total count 5 and alpha 0.1. The Jaccard Index and the Morisita Overlap Index were used to measure repertoire overlap between compartments. TCR beta CDR3s were clustered by GLIPH together with public tetramer-defined viral CDR3s, and at least three viral sequences plus V-gene enrichment were required for viral motifs. Here the immuneACCESS table is served through TCRdb, limited to in-frame sequences with V and J called. Missing clones are a known gap in these copies; in checked studies unresolved V genes cover under half, and the rest lacks a known reason. V, J and clone size are those of that table, while D and trimming were read from the DNA. The sample table lists about 60,000 clones, under 90% of them with a count of one. The ten largest clones capture about 2.1% of the sample.

The sample comes from a study of T cells in localized non-small cell lung cancer (dated by TCRdb to between 2020 and 2021). Turning to the overall study: T cell repertoires of approximately 250 early-stage NSCLC patients were analyzed, with tumors being compared against uninvolved tumor-adjacent lungs. The cohort was made up of some 240 treatment-naive NSCLC patients whose localized lung tumors had been resected. Of the NSCLC patients, 129 were male and approximately 97 were female, and the mean age was approximately 64 years.

On the study overall, not on this receptor specifically: Because the study design was exploratory, TCR variables were selected using unadjusted p-values without false-discovery rate correction. The highest T cell clonality was observed in uninvolved tumor-adjacent lung, where clonality exceeded that of tumor, suggesting that antigenic responses were more focused in uninvolved tumor-adjacent lung. Longer overall survival was associated with higher T cell density in blood, whereas shorter survival was associated with higher clonality in adjacent lung. Of the top 100 tumor clones, a median of approximately 60 were detected in paired uninvolved adjacent lung; around 30 were also among that lung's top 100. Because multi-region tumor sequencing was not done, intratumor heterogeneity could not be ruled out.

The TCR sequence derives from a woman aged 35-70 years with stage I lung adenocarcinoma. This receptor chain uses TRBV2 and TRBJ2-7; the D gene lacks a confident call. Sequencing was performed on peripheral blood, taken before any cancer treatment. The CDR3 reads as follows: CASSPGRPVYEQYF. The bases are TGTGCCAGCAGCCCGGGCAGGCCCGTGTACGAGCAGTACTTC.